This TCR beta chain came from a study of control samples from healthy donors and cancer patients. Method: immunoSEQ multiplex PCR; TCRdb's copy keeps in-frame clones and lacks some. The sample carries about 41,000 clones, approximately 94% recorded once. CDR1 is SNHLY and CDR2 is FYNNEI in the germline V gene. Germline trimming cut 7 bases from V and 1 base from J; bases unmatched to any gene: 14. The CDR3 is 17 amino acids. The TCR comes from a man in his fifties or sixties in good health. The chain carries TRBV2 and TRBJ2-7; TRBD2 matches at 9 bases. Material: blood. The CDR3: CASKTANLAGYSYEQYF. CDR3 in DNA: TGTGCCAGCAAAACAGCTAACCTAGCGGGATATTCCTACGAGCAGTACTTC. The full variable domain, in which reference TRBV2 and TRBJ2-7 provide the parts outside the CDR3, is EPEVTQTPSHQVTQMGQEVILRCVPISNHLYFYWYRQILGQKVEFLVSFYNNEISEKSEIFDDQFSVERPDGSNFTLKIRSTKLEDSAMYFCASKTANLAGYSYEQYFGPGTRLTVT.